One T cell receptor (beta chain) is described in this entry. Its antigen is still unknown. No much larger clone exists at a distance of one base, and base qualities are not known. This entry is derived from a study of OX40 agonist ivuxolimab in advanced cancers. Background on the whole study: Ivuxolimab, which targeted the costimulatory receptor OX40 (CD134), was an agonistic, fully human IgG2 monoclonal antibody. Intravenous ivuxolimab was administered to patients every 2 weeks at six dose levels: 0.01, 0.1, 0.3, 1.5, 3 and 10 mg/kg. Of the 50 to 55 dose-escalation patients, hepatocellular carcinoma was present in 19, melanoma in approximately 15, renal cell carcinoma in 9 and head and neck cancer in 9. The paper covers the monotherapy dose-escalation part of the phase I ivuxolimab trial, which included N = 52 patients. Partial responses occurred in three dose-escalation patients, of whom one had hepatocellular carcinoma and two had cutaneous melanoma. The point of sequencing TCRbeta in the periphery was to test whether ivuxolimab changed TCR sequence diversity and drove clonal T-cell expansion. Patients were allowed to have had prior anti-PD-1, anti-PD-L1 or anti-CTLA-4 therapy, and more than 35% of the dose-escalation patients had been treated with checkpoint inhibitors. The dose-escalation cohort was around 84% male with a mean age of approximately 60 years, ranging from about 20 to 80. The study at large found these results: After ivuxolimab, CD8+ T cells had more expanded clones than CD4+ T cells on average. At doses from 0.1 to 3.0 mg/kg, clonal expansion was seen in both CD4+ and CD8+ blood T cells between baseline and week 6. Low levels of normalized T-cell clonal expansion were also seen in some nonresponding patients. The antigen specificity of the peripheral T cells that underwent clonal expansion was not determined. In partial responders in the 0.1-3.0 mg/kg groups, normalized peripheral clonal expansion was found to be among the lowest, especially among CD8+ T cells.

The CDR3 numbers 15 residues from cysteine through phenylalanine. The CDR3 DNA has 45 bases and is translated from base 1. CDR1 and CDR2 are drawn from the germline V gene (reference sequence): LNHDA, SQIVND. V and J are truncated by 1 base and 4 bases respectively, leaving an intervening sequence of 10 bases. The trial excluded patients who had a history of autoimmune disease or who were on systemic immunosuppression. Peripheral blood for TCR sequencing was collected from all dose cohorts at baseline, on cycle 4 day 1, and on cycle 7 day 1. Samples came from an open-label, multicenter, first-in-human phase I dose-escalation trial of ivuxolimab. Adults with locally advanced or metastatic melanoma, renal cell carcinoma, hepatocellular carcinoma or head and neck squamous cell carcinoma were enrolled in the trial. Before TCR sequencing, CD4+ and CD8+ T cells were separately sorted from peripheral blood.

Genomic DNA was extracted from sorted cells for sequencing of the TCRbeta CDR3 region. TCRbeta CDR3 regions were sequenced using the immunoSEQ Assay. TCRdb retrieved this table from immuneACCESS and kept in-frame rearrangements only. Not all clones are present; in checked studies, unresolved V genes account for under half, and no reason is known for the remainder. The sample table holds 40,000 to 50,000 clones, of which approximately 85% were seen once. The ten largest clones take up about 56% of the sample. The receptor's source is an adult with an advanced solid tumor such as melanoma, head and neck, liver or kidney cancer. Recombination connected TRBV19 to TRBJ2-2; the D gene remains uncertain. The sample here was CD4+ or CD8+ T cells sorted from blood, taken in a trial of the OX40 agonist ivuxolimab. The sequence in DNA is TGTGCCAGTAGTATAGGCTGGGGTTCCACCGGGGAGCTGTTTTTT. It specifies CASSIGWGSTGELFF.